This T cell receptor (beta chain) was identified during a study of vaccination and CD4 T cells after COVID-19. Cultured CD4+ T cells had their DNA profiled by the Oncomine TCR Beta short-read assay. A single record per CDR3 protein comes from TCRdb applying MiXCR to the PCR reads. Of 9,500 to 11,000 distinct CDR3 sequences listed, around 23% are singletons. This clonotype was observed a handful of times. Its antigen is not known. The germline V and J ends were trimmed by 2 bases and 4 bases, with 8 bases remaining between them. Germline V gives CDR1 SNHLY, CDR2 FYNNEI. This CDR3 region has 13 residues. The treatment denotes: approximately nine-day PBMC culture with coronavirus spike peptide pools or control peptides (ViraFEST assay). From the approximately 9-day cultures, CD4+ T cells were isolated by negative selection.

The sequences come from CD4+ T cells from blood, cultured in vitro, collected after SARS-CoV-2 vaccination. The sequence derives from a human donor who had recovered from COVID-19. The chain has TRBV2 and TRBJ2-5, with D unresolved. CDR3 nucleotide sequence: TGTGCCAGCAGTGAATACAGATTAGAGACCCAGTACTTC. This codes for CASSEYRLETQYF. Based on the CDR3 plus reference TRBV2 and TRBJ2-5, the full variable domain is EPEVTQTPSHQVTQMGQEVILRCVPISNHLYFYWYRQILGQKVEFLVSFYNNEISEKSEIFDDQFSVERPDGSNFTLKIRSTKLEDSAMYFCASSEYRLETQYFGPGTRLLVL.